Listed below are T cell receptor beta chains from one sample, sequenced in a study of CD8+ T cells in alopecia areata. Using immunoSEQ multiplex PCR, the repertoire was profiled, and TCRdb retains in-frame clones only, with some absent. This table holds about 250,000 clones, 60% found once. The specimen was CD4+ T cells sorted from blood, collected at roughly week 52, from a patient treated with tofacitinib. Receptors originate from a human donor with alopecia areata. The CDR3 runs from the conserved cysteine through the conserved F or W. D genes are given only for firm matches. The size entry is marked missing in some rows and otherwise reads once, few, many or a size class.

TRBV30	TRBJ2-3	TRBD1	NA	CAWRSGQGSTDTQYF	TGTGCCTGGAGAAGCGGACAGGGGAGCACAGATACGCAGTATTTT
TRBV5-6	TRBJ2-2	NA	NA	CASSLQGAGELFF	TGTGCCAGCAGCTTGCAGGGTGCCGGGGAGCTGTTTTTT
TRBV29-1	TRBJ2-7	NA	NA	CSVPAFMGGEQYF	TGCAGCGTCCCAGCCTTTATGGGGGGCGAGCAGTACTTC
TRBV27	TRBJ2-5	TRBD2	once	CASSLESRGAGETQYF	TGTGCCAGCAGTTTAGAATCGCGGGGGGCGGGGGAGACCCAGTACTTC
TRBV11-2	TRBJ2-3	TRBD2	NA	CASSLAGGPGDTQYF	TGTGCCAGCAGCTTAGCGGGGGGGCCCGGAGATACGCAGTATTTT
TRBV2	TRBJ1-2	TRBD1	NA	CASSVNRGRDYGYTF	TGTGCCAGCAGCGTAAACAGGGGAAGAGACTATGGCTACACCTTC
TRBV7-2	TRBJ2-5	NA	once	CASSIRETQYF	TGTGCCAGCAGCATTCGAGAGACCCAGTACTTC
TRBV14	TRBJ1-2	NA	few	CASSQDLRPGNYGYTF	TGTGCCAGCAGCCAAGACCTAAGACCGGGAAACTATGGCTACACCTTC
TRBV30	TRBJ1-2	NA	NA	CAWLRGYGYTF	TGTGCCTGGTTAAGAGGCTATGGCTACACCTTC
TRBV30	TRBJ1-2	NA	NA	CAWRENVGLGYTF	TGTGCCTGGAGGGAAAATGTGGGTTTAGGCTACACCTTC
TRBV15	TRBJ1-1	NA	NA	CATSRDYGTGRVVNTEAFF	TGTGCCACCAGCAGAGATTATGGAACAGGGAGGGTGGTGAACACTGAAGCTTTCTTT
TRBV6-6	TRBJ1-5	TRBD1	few	CASSYGDRGGQPQHF	TGTGCCAGCAGTTACGGGGACAGGGGAGGCCAGCCCCAGCATTTT
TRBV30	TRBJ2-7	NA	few	CAWSPGVYEQYF	TGTGCCTGGAGCCCCGGGGTCTACGAGCAGTACTTC
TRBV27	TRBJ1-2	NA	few	CASSPRLFYGYTF	TGTGCCAGCAGCCCTAGACTTTTCTATGGCTACACCTTC
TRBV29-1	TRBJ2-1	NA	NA	CSVLRGSSYNEQFF	TGCAGCGTACTACGGGGAAGCTCCTACAATGAGCAGTTCTTC